This entry lists 30 T cell receptor beta chains sequenced from one sample in a study of control samples from healthy donors and cancer patients. The data were produced by immunoSEQ multiplex PCR, yet TCRdb's version contains in-frame clones alone and is incomplete. The data contain over 150,000 clones, nearly 90% of them singletons. Sequenced sample: blood. These receptors were taken from a woman aged 45-60 years in good health.

The rearrangement uses TRBV10-3 and TRBJ2-1, with D perhaps matching TRBD1 (5 bases). V was shortened by 0 bases and J by 8 bases, with 5 bases between the two germline ends. Germline-derived CDR1 and CDR2 are ENHRY and SYGVKD. The length of the CDR3 is 12 residues. The CDR3 DNA is TGTGCCATCAGTGAGTCCAGGGATGAGCAGTTCTTC. Its translation is CAISESRDEQFF.

This clone was picked up one time. The chain employs TRBV29-1 and TRBJ2-3, with 9 bases matching TRBD2. The CDR3 has 14 residues. Trimming removed 7 bases from V and 0 bases from J; junction bases left unmatched: 5. CDR1 SQVTM and CDR2 ANQGSEA come from the germline V gene. DNA of the CDR3: TGCAGCGCGCCAGCGGGAGGAAGCACAGATACGCAGTATTTT. This translates into CSAPAGGSTDTQYF.

CDR3 nucleotide sequence: TGTGCCAGCAGCTTAGACCCGGGACCGGGTACCTCGGCTTTCTTT. It encodes CASSLDPGPGTSAFF. This chain uses TRBV7-2 with TRBJ1-1; perhaps TRBD1 as D (5 bases). With 1 base removed from V and 11 bases from J, the gap between germline ends came to 20 bases. Germline V gives CDR1 SGHTA, CDR2 FQGNSA. This CDR3 region has 15 residues.

A few counts support this clone. The chain couples TRBV10-3 to TRBJ2-5; D may correspond to TRBD1 or TRBD2 (5 bases each). Trimming pared 4 bases from V and 4 bases from J, leaving 7 bases between. Germline V CDR1 and CDR2: ENHRY, SYGVKD. This CDR3 is 12 amino acids long. The CDR3 nucleotides read TGTGCCATCAGTGGGGGGACAGAGACCCAGTACTTC. It codes for CAISGGTETQYF.

The chain couples TRBV5-4 to TRBJ1-3; D perhaps matches TRBD1 (5 bases). The CDR3 length is 16 residues. Trimming stripped 0 bases from V and 0 bases from J, with 10 bases between. The germline V gene encodes CDR1 SGHNT and CDR2 YYREEE (reference sequence). CDR3 protein: CASSLDRPRSGNTIYF. The DNA of the CDR3 is TGTGCCAGCAGCTTGGACAGGCCACGCTCTGGAAACACCATATATTTT.

This chain joins TRBV19 and TRBJ1-6, with a possible D match to TRBD1 (6 bases). This CDR3 is 13 amino acids long. Between the trimmed V and J ends, which lost 4 bases and 10 bases, there was a span of 11 bases. Germline V gene lookup returns CDR1 LNHDA and CDR2 SQIVND (reference sequence). CDR3 sequence: CASSSNRVSPLHF. The CDR3 region has the DNA TGTGCCAGTAGTAGTAACAGGGTCTCACCCCTCCACTTT.

The V gene is TRBV5-6, the J gene TRBJ2-5; 7 nucleotides line up with TRBD2. This CDR3 region has 16 residues. In germline, CDR1 is SGHDT, CDR2 YYEEEE. J was trimmed by 4 bases and V by 4 bases; bases with no gene match: 13. CDR3 loop: CASSHRMRGRGETQYF. CDR3 DNA: TGTGCCAGCAGCCACCGGATGCGCGGGAGAGGAGAGACCCAGTACTTC.

J is TRBJ2-2 and V is TRBV28; 8 positions agree with TRBD1. The V segment lost 3 bases and the J segment 3 bases; nucleotides outside the gene matches: 9. Germline CDR1 reads MDHEN; CDR2 reads SYDVKM. The CDR3 has 17 amino acids. Here the CDR3 reads CASSFGDRGPHTGELFF. The CDR3 nucleotides are TGTGCCAGCAGTTTCGGTGACAGGGGCCCCCACACCGGGGAGCTGTTTTTT.

This chain connects TRBV5-1 to TRBJ2-5; D is ambiguous. This CDR3 comprises 11 residues. Looked up from germline, CDR1 is SGHRS and CDR2 is YFSETQ. The V and J ends lost 1 base and 4 bases respectively, with 2 bases between them. The CDR3 reads CASSLSETQYF. The DNA of the CDR3 is TGCGCCAGCAGCTTGTCAGAGACCCAGTACTTC.

V is TRBV6-2 or TRBV6-3 and J is TRBJ2-1, with D unresolved. The CDR3 is 18 residues long. Germline assignment: CDR1 MNHEY and CDR2 SVGEGT. V lost 0 bases and J lost 4, with 19 bases in between. The CDR3 reads CASSYSRSVGSRYNEQFF. The CDR3 DNA follows: TGTGCCAGCAGTTACTCGAGGTCTGTCGGGTCAAGGTACAATGAGCAGTTCTTC.

The J gene is TRBJ1-2, the V gene TRBV19, with 8 nucleotides matching TRBD1. Germline assignment: CDR1 LNHDA and CDR2 SQIVND (reference sequence). The trim removed 7 bases at V and 8 bases at J, leaving 9 bases unmatched. This CDR3 has 13 amino acids. Here the CDR3 reads CASTPGQGGGYTF. Written as DNA, the CDR3 is TGTGCCAGTACCCCAGGACAGGGCGGGGGCTACACCTTC.

The CDR3 here is CASSLLSGVMNTGELFF. The CDR3 DNA is TGTGCCAGCAGTTTATTATCCGGGGTGATGAACACCGGGGAGCTGTTTTTT. This chain connects TRBV27 to TRBJ2-2; D possibly corresponds to TRBD2 (5 bases). Germline V lookup: CDR1 MNHEY, CDR2 SMNVEV (reference sequence). The CDR3 covers 17 residues. Trimming shortened V by 1 base and J by 1 base, and 13 bases separated the two germline ends.

This clone was picked up one time. This chain joins TRBV5-1 and TRBJ1-4; TRBD1 might be the D (6 bases). Germline loops: CDR1 SGHRS, CDR2 YFSETQ. The CDR3 sequence is 14 residues long. V lost 4 bases and J lost 7, with 14 bases in between. The CDR3: CASSLNTGLEKLFF. DNA of the CDR3: TGCGCCAGCAGCCTAAATACAGGGCTTGAAAAACTGTTTTTT.

The chain is built from TRBV7-2 and TRBJ1-2; weak D call: TRBD1 (5 bases). This CDR3 has 14 amino acids. Deletions cut 2 bases from V and 8 bases from J, with 15 bases between. Germline CDR1 reads SGHTA; CDR2 reads FQGNSA. The CDR3 loop reads CASSLSGPRGGYTF. Written as DNA, the CDR3 is TGTGCCAGCAGCTTATCGGGGCCCCGGGGAGGCTACACCTTC.

This clone was seen only a few times. The chain joins TRBV5-6 to TRBJ2-1, with D perhaps TRBD2 (6 bases). Trimming removed 5 bases from V and 7 bases from J, with 19 bases in between. The CDR3 runs 15 residues. CDR1 is SGHDT, CDR2 YYEEEE, per germline. CDR3 sequence reads: CASRGRGPKYNEQFF. CDR3 in DNA: TGTGCCAGCAGAGGGCGGGGCCCTAAGTATAATGAGCAGTTCTTC.

This sequence joins TRBV25-1 and TRBJ1-2, with no clear D. Germline lookup yields CDR1 MGHDK and CDR2 SYGVNS. The CDR3 contains 12 residues. V was cut by 6 bases and J by 3 bases, with 8 bases left in between. CDR3 sequence reads: CASSQLDYGYTF. The CDR3, as DNA: TGTGCCAGCAGCCAGTTGGACTATGGCTACACCTTC.

The chain combines TRBV28 with TRBJ1-5; D remains ambiguous. The CDR3 length is 19 residues. V was pared by 7 bases and J by 0 bases, with 25 bases between. Germline lookup yields CDR1 MDHEN and CDR2 SYDVKM. The CDR3 sequence: CASTQPIGKILYSNQPQHF. For the CDR3, the DNA is TGTGCCAGCACCCAGCCGATCGGGAAAATCTTATATAGCAATCAGCCCCAGCATTTT.

V gene TRBV4-1 combines with J gene TRBJ2-1, with 9 bases fitting TRBD1. V shed 0 bases, J shed 7 bases, and the junction held 7 bases outside the gene matches. The CDR3 runs 16 residues. The germline V gene encodes CDR1 MGHRA and CDR2 YSYEKL. This chain's CDR3 is CASSQDRTGVMNEQFF. The CDR3 DNA follows: TGCGCCAGCAGCCAAGACAGGACAGGGGTAATGAATGAGCAGTTCTTC.

V usage is TRBV21-1 and J usage is TRBJ2-7; the DNA was not used to check the table's D call, TRBD1. TRBV21-1 counts as a pseudogene. This CDR3 spans 14 amino acids. The CDR3 DNA follows: TGTGCCAGCAGCAAAACCCAAACAGGCTACGAGCAGTACTTC. Translated: CASSKTQTGYEQYF.

V is TRBV28 and J is TRBJ2-5; 7 bases align to TRBD1. Germline-derived CDR1 and CDR2 are MDHEN and SYDVKM. V gave up 6 bases and J gave up 5 bases; unmatched junction bases: 3. This CDR3 is 12 amino acids long. The DNA of the CDR3 is TGTGCCAGCAGGTACAGGGGTGAGACCCAGTACTTC. This gives the protein CASRYRGETQYF.

This sequence joins TRBV6-5 and TRBJ2-3; 7 bases align to TRBD2. The V and J ends lost 2 bases and 4 bases, in that order; junction bases with no gene match: 6. The CDR3 is 15 amino acids. From germline, CDR1 is MNHEY and CDR2 SVGAGI. This chain's CDR3 is CASSYDKRGPDTQYF. The CDR3, as DNA: TGTGCCAGCAGTTACGATAAGCGGGGCCCAGATACGCAGTATTTT.

J is TRBJ2-7 and V is TRBV27, with D perhaps being TRBD1 or TRBD2 (5 bases each). V lost 6 bases to trimming and J lost 3 bases, with 18 bases between them. CDR3 length equals 15 residues. Germline V gene lookup returns CDR1 MNHEY and CDR2 SMNVEV (reference sequence). The CDR3 bases are TGTGCCAGCAGCCCATCCCGGGGCAGGGACTACGAGCAGTACTTC. It encodes CASSPSRGRDYEQYF.

This clone was counted once. This chain joins TRBV5-5 and TRBJ2-7; no clear D. V lost 0 bases, J lost 1 base, and 5 bases lay in between. The CDR3 spans 13 residues. CDR1 and CDR2 (germline): SGHKS, YYEKEE (reference sequence). Here the CDR3 reads CASSLDLSYEQYF. For the CDR3, the DNA is TGTGCCAGCAGCTTGGACCTATCCTACGAGCAGTACTTC.

V usage is TRBV3-1 (or the pseudogene TRBV3-2) and J usage is TRBJ2-7; 7 positions agree with TRBD1. Germline V gene data show CDR1 as LGHDT and CDR2 as YNNKEL (reference sequence). The CDR3 has 13 residues. The ends lost 5 bases at V and 4 bases at J; junction bases unmatched: 5. CDR3 sequence reads: CASSGQGEYEQYF. Here the CDR3 DNA reads TGTGCCAGCAGCGGGCAGGGGGAGTACGAGCAGTACTTC.

In nucleotides, the CDR3 is TGTGCCAGCAGCGTAGGAACTCCGAGTACAGGGGATTCACCCCTCCACTTT. Encoded protein: CASSVGTPSTGDSPLHF. The V gene is TRBV9, the J gene TRBJ1-6; 7 bases align to TRBD1. The CDR3 loop spans 17 amino acids. CDR1 SGDLS and CDR2 YYNGEE come from the germline V gene. The V and J ends lost 0 bases and 8 bases, in that order; junction bases with no gene match: 11.

DNA for the CDR3: TGTGCCACCGGTTCTAGCGGGAGCTACGAGCAGTACTTC. It yields the protein CATGSSGSYEQYF. The chain combines TRBV24-1 with TRBJ2-7; 10 bases align to TRBD2. V trimming: 9 bases; J trimming: 3 bases; junction bases outside the gene matches: 4. CDR3 length: 13 residues. Germline V gene sequence: CDR1 KGHDR, CDR2 SFDVKD.

The chain joins TRBV6-6 to TRBJ1-5; no definite D call. The CDR3 contains 19 residues. Between the trimmed V and J ends, which lost 5 bases and 0 bases, there was a span of 23 bases. CDR1 MNHNY and CDR2 SVGAGI come from the germline V gene (reference sequence). CDR3 nucleotide sequence: TGTGCCAGCAGTCCATACCGGGCTTTCCAGCCAAATAGCAATCAGCCCCAGCATTTT. Its protein is CASSPYRAFQPNSNQPQHF.

The CDR3 region is CASSQDPSGSIRKTQYF. As DNA, the CDR3 is TGTGCCAGCAGCCAAGACCCTAGCGGGAGTATTAGAAAGACCCAGTACTTC. The J gene is TRBJ2-5, the V gene TRBV14; 10 positions match TRBD2. The germline gives CDR1 SGHDN, CDR2 FVKESK. V was clipped by 0 bases and J by 6 bases; unmatched bases: 10. CDR3 length: 17 residues. Together with reference TRBV14 and TRBJ2-5, the CDR3 gives the full variable domain: EAGVTQFPSHSVIEKGQTVTLRCDPISGHDNLYWYRRVMGKEIKFLLHFVKESKQDESGMPNNRFLAERTGGTYSTLKVQPAELEDSGVYFCASSQDPSGSIRKTQYFGPGTRLLVL.

The rearrangement uses TRBV9 and TRBJ2-2; 7 nucleotides match TRBD2. V shed 0 bases and J 6 bases; nucleotides not matched to a gene: 8. The CDR3 covers 16 residues. The V gene's germline CDR1 is SGDLS and CDR2 YYNGEE. The CDR3 reads CASSVGSSGGAGELFF. DNA for the CDR3: TGTGCCAGCAGCGTAGGTAGCTCGGGAGGTGCCGGGGAGCTGTTTTTT.

V is TRBV19 and J is TRBJ1-1, with unresolved D. Per the germline V gene, CDR1 is LNHDA and CDR2 is SQIVND (reference sequence). This CDR3 region has 16 residues. Trimming left V 1 base short and J 0 bases short, with 12 bases between. The CDR3 nucleotides are TGTGCCAGTAGTATAGGGAACAGCCCAATGAACACTGAAGCTTTCTTT. Amino acid sequence: CASSIGNSPMNTEAFF. The whole variable domain, filled in from reference TRBV19 and TRBJ1-1, reads DGGITQSPKYLFRKEGQNVTLSCEQNLNHDAMYWYRQDPGQGLRLIYYSQIVNDFQKGDIAEGYSVSREKKESFPLTVTSAQKNPTAFYLCASSIGNSPMNTEAFFGQGTRLTVV.